This T cell receptor (beta chain) originates from a study of CD8 T cell repertoires and HIV-1 epitope variants. Background on the study: Separate wells received one of Twenty-five Gag or Nef variant peptides.

Method: immunoSEQ multiplex PCR; TCRdb's copy keeps in-frame clones and lacks some. Counted here are over 4,500 clones, 50% to 80% occurring once; the ten biggest clones make up about 47%. The CDR3 runs to 12 residues. In germline, CDR1 is SQVTM, CDR2 ANQGSEA. Trimming took 7 bases from V and 3 from J; bases not matched to a gene: 6. To note about this clone: Antigen: not known.

The chain recombines TRBV29-1 with TRBJ2-7, with TRBD1 matching 7 bases. Sequenced material: cultured CD8+ T cells derived from PBMCs. This receptor was obtained from a male donor with HIV. CDR3 residues: CSGLGQFYEQYF. In nucleotides, the CDR3 is TGCAGCGGGCTGGGACAGTTCTACGAGCAGTACTTC.